The sequence of this T cell receptor (beta chain) was determined in a study of cytomegalovirus exposure and HLA in healthy donors listed by TCRdb under 2017. As for the study more broadly: An earlier analysis of roughly 570 of the donors reported 276 Gb of sequence data and some 110 million unique TCR beta sequences obtained from some 170 million T cells. In a later genetic analysis, genome-wide SNP genotypes for about three fifths of the roughly 670 donors were used, and that subset was treated as a discovery cohort. HLA typing covered class I and class II loci at four-digit resolution. The aim of the study was to test whether cataloging public T cell receptors could identify signatures of past pathogen exposure. The genetic ancestry cluster associated with self-reported Caucasian donors included roughly 84% of the roughly 360 genotyped donors. Rather than drawing on any new phenotypic data, the later analysis identified candidate immune exposures from TCR beta sequences and the way those sequences occurred across donors. Donor age, sex, ethnicity and CMV serostatus were compiled together with the repertoire data. A later analysis re-examined previously published TCR beta repertoires from 600 to 700 donors and added high-resolution HLA genotyping to investigate patterns of TCR occurrence. A handful of DR-DQ haplotypes were handled as single units for association and clustering because linkage in the cohort was strong. An earlier analysis of 450 to 750 of the donors used high-throughput TCR beta sequencing to judge whether each TCR beta V gene segment behaved as functional or pseudogenic. Roughly 300 gigabases of sequencing data and 70 million to 95 million unique TCR sequences made up an early release that covered nearly 650 HLA-typed donors. Besides the first cohort of under 700 subjects, a separate validation cohort made up of about 120 different subjects was used. Every repertoire in the discovery cohort had been generated on one and the same sequencing platform. Among roughly 400 genotyped donors of the cohort, an average of roughly 230,000 unique TCR beta nucleotide sequences was sequenced per donor, of which roughly 17% were non-productive. The study profiled the T cell repertoires of hundreds of subjects by immunosequencing and related them to cytomegalovirus serostatus. The number of typed donors differed by locus: roughly 620-640 for A, B, C, DRB1 and DQB1; 522 for DQA1; 606 for DPA1; and 450 to 480 for DPB1. The study combined high-throughput TCR immunosequencing, statistical association of individual TCRs with disease status, and machine learning to predict cytomegalovirus infection status.

This clone has just one count. Its antigen is still unknown. Base qualities are not recorded, but no much larger clone differs from it by a single base. The cohort was made up of under 800 healthy bone marrow donors. At the time of sampling, all cohort members were nominally healthy, though unrecorded immune exposures were likely present. The donor tested CMV seronegative, placing the donor among the 350 to 400 seronegative members of the cohort. Every donor gave a peripheral blood sample, and the peripheral blood mononuclear cells from that sample were used for TCR beta sequencing. The Qiagen DNeasy Blood Extraction Kit was used to extract genomic DNA from the blood cell samples. The library relied on the immunoSEQ multiplex PCR assay. For the multiplex PCR, a mixture combining 60 forward primers for TCR Vbeta segments and 13 reverse primers for TCR Jbeta segments was used. The CDR3 region of rearranged TCR beta genes was amplified from genomic DNA with a multiplex PCR assay. The amplified TCR beta libraries were sequenced on the Illumina HiSeq System as 87-base-pair reads. As for the authors' bioinformatics: Across the 500 to 700 repertoires, a later analysis counted tens of millions of unique TCR beta chains, 8.5 million to 12 million of which were shared by at least two donors. A nearest-neighbor algorithm error-corrected the raw reads and collapsed the reads into unique sequences, merging closely related sequences to remove PCR and sequencing errors. Alignment of CDR3 sequences to IMGT reference sequences was used to assign V, D and J gene segments. For a sequence to be retained, a match of at least six nucleotides to both a V gene segment and a J gene segment was required. Rearrangements were called productive when the CDR3 lacked stop codons and stayed in frame with V and J; all others were non-productive. CDR3 was defined according to IMGT convention as the region running from the second conserved V-encoded cysteine to the conserved J-encoded phenylalanine. The earlier analysis of a few hundred of the donors excluded any sequence lacking an unambiguous match to a single V gene segment. An earlier analysis of about 590 of the donors classified V segments as functional when productive rearrangements were above 56.7% and as segregating when the standard deviation between donors was above 5%. To diagnose cytomegalovirus status from the catalog of TCR beta chain sequences, a statistical classification framework was built. A later analysis assigned V and J genes by comparing TCR nucleotide sequences with IMGT/GENE-DB human TR gene sequences. A later analysis assigned CDR3 sequences and most-parsimonious VDJ recombination scenarios with the TCRdist pipeline. In a later analysis, each TCR beta chain was defined by its CDR3 amino acid sequence together with its V-gene family, and reads without a unique V-gene family were excluded. As a way to deal with suspected cross-contamination and a sequencing artifact, a later analysis dropped 500 to 700 nucleotide sequences that were highly shared and had low generation probability. In a later analysis, a clonal expansion index for each public chain was calculated from normalized within-repertoire ranks of inferred template counts. Generation probabilities in a later analysis came from a VDJ recombination model fitted to out-of-frame rearrangements, and those results were checked against IGoR. In a later analysis, TCR-TCR, TCR-HLA and TCR-CMV co-occurrence was scored with hypergeometric tests, and a repertoire-size bias correction was applied to TCR pairs. A later analysis estimated false discovery rates by permuting HLA or CMV assignments 20 times. In a later analysis, co-occurring TCRs were grouped using DBSCAN, with TCRdist sequence similarity added in when clustering inside HLA-allele-positive subsets. Co-occurrence clustering excluded repertoires with fewer than 30,000 or more than 120,000 public chains, plus five with anomalous nucleotide sharing. TCRdb limited this immuneACCESS table to in-frame rearrangements with V and J called. A share of clones is missing; checked studies link under half to unresolved V genes, and the rest is unexplained. V and J calls and clone size are given by that table; D and trimming were obtained from the DNA. The sample table shows about 180,000 clones, and around 81% are seen once. Of the sample, 4.5% to 6% falls within the top ten clones.

Broader findings and caveats from the paper: When HLA alleles, especially DR and DQ, strongly co-occurred, attributing TCR associations to individual alleles was difficult. Sequencing depth was assumed to be roughly uniform across donors in the presence/absence analyses, though that assumption may not hold. Immune exposure information for the cohort was limited to CMV serostatus. Because some donors lacked HLA typing at each locus, the association tests relied only on the typed subset. The sequencing pipeline was judged likely to have produced a cluster of highly shared sequence variants as a technical artifact. In a later analysis, the rate of TCR association differed among HLA loci, with DRB1 alleles having the most associated TCRs and HLA-C alleles having the fewest. A further reported finding was that TCR beta sequences accurately predicted the HLA-A and HLA-B alleles for most subjects in the first cohort. Most CMV-associated TCR beta chains appeared to be HLA-restricted in a later analysis, and the HLA associations seemed to be driven largely by CMV exposure. In a later analysis, several top co-occurrence clusters were reported to appear linked to parvovirus B19, influenza, CMV and Epstein-Barr virus. Correlated functional status among segregating V segments might be attributable to linkage disequilibrium, but an unknown experimental factor could not be ruled out. This cohort had only TCR beta chains sequenced, and the lack of alpha or paired-chain data limited which features could be detected. In the study, some 160 TCR beta chains were listed as associated with cytomegalovirus. In both the original and validation cohorts, the classifier was reported to diagnose cytomegalovirus status with high specificity and sensitivity. Specific HLA alleles were associated with roughly 16,000 TCR beta sequences at a false discovery rate of 0.05 in a later analysis. Because counts were too low, roughly 17 rarely observed V segments, including chromosome 9 orphons, were left out of the earlier analysis of approximately 500 of the donors. In a later analysis, HLA-associated TCR beta chains showed more clonal expansion and lower generation probabilities than non-associated chains that were equally common. In an earlier analysis of approximately 590 of the donors, most TCR beta V segments appeared in productive rearrangements about 90% or about 30% of the time, broadly matching IMGT annotations. Most TCR sequences were observed very rarely across donors, whereas some public TCRs were present in many individuals. It was suggested by the authors that the approach could potentially be generalized to other disease states and immunological phenotypes. Three of the identified cytomegalovirus-associated TCR beta chains were confirmed in vitro to be specific for cytomegalovirus antigens. In a later genetic analysis, fewer N-insertions in productive TCRs were reported among donors in an Asian-associated ancestry cluster than the 666-donor mean. An association between a missense DCLRE1C variant and V-gene and J-gene trimming of TCR beta chains was found in a later genetic analysis and replicated in an independent cohort.

The sequenced sample was PBMCs. The sequence was obtained from a man between 35 and 55 years old in good health and CMV-seronegative.

The base sequence is TGTGCCCAGTACCCGAGGAGCGACAGGTACACTGAAGCTTTCTTT. The resulting protein is CAQYPRSDRYTEAFF. Recombination joined TRBV6-7 with TRBJ1-1; a weak D assignment points to TRBD1 (6 bases agree). TRBV6-7 has ORF status, its function being uncertain. At the junction V is shortened by 11 bases and J by 3 bases, with 22 bases in between. CDR3 length: 15 amino acids, cysteine to phenylalanine. Solely the CDR3 DNA is kept, with 45 bases framed from the first base.